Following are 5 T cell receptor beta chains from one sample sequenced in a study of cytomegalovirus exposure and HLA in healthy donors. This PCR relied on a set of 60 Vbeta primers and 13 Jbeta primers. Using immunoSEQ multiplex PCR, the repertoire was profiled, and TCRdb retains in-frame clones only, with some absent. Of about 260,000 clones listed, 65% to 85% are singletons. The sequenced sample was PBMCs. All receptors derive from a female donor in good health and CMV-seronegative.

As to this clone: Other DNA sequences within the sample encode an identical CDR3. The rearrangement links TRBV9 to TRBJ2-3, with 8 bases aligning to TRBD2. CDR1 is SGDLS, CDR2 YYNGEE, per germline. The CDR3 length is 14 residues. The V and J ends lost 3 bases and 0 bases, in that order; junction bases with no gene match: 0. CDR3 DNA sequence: TGTGCCAGCAGCGCTAGCGGGAGCACAGATACGCAGTATTTT. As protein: CASSASGSTDTQYF.

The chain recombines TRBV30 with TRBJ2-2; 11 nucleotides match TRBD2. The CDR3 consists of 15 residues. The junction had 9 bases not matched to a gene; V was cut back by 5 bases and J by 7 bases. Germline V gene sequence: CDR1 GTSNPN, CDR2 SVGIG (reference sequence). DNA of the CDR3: TGTGCCTGGGGGTTGCTAGCGGGAGGTGGCGGGGAGCTGTTTTTT. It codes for CAWGLLAGGGGELFF.

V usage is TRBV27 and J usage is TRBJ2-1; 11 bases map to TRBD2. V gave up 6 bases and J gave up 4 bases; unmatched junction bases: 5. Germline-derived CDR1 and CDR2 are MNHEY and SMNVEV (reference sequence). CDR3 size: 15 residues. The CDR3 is CASREGLAVYNEQFF. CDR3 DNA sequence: TGTGCCAGCAGGGAGGGACTAGCGGTTTACAATGAGCAGTTCTTC.

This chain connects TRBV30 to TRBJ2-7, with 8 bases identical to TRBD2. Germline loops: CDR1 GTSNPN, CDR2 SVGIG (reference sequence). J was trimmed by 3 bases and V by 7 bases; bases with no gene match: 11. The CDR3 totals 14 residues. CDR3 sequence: CAFQVGAGGYEQYF. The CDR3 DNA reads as TGTGCCTTCCAGGTCGGGGCGGGAGGCTACGAGCAGTACTTC.

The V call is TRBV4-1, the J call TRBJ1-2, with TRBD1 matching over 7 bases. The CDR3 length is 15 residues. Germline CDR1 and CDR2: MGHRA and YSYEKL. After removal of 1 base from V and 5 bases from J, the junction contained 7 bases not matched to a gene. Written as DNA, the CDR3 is TGCGCCAGCAGCCAAGTCCCAGGGGGTCGGTATGGCTACACCTTC. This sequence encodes CASSQVPGGRYGYTF.